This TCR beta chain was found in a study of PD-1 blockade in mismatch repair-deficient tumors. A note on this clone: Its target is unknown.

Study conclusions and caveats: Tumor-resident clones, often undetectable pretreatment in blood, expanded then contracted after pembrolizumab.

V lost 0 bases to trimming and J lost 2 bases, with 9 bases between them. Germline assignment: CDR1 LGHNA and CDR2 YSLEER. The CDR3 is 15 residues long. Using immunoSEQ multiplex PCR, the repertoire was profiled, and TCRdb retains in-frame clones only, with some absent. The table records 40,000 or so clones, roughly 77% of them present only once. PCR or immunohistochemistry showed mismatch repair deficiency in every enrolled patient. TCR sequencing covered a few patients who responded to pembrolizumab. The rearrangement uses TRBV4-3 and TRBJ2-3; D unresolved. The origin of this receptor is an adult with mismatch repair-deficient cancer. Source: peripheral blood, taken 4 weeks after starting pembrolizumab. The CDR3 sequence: CASSQDSGVTDTQYF. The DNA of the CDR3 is TGCGCCAGCAGCCAAGATTCTGGGGTCACAGATACGCAGTATTTT.